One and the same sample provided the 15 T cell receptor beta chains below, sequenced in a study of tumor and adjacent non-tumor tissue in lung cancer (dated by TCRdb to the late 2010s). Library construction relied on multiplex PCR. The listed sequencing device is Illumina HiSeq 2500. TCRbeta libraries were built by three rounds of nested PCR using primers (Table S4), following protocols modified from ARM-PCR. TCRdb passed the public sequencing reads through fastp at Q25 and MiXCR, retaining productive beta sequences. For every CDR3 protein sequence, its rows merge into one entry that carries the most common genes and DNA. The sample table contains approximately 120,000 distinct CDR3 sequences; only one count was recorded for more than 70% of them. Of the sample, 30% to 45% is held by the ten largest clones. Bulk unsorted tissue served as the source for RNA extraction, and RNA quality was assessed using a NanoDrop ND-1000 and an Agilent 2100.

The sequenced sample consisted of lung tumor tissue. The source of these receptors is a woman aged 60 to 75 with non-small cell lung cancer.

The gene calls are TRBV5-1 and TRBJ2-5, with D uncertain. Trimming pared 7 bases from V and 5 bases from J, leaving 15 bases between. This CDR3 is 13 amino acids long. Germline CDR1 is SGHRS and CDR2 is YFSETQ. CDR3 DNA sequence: TGCGCCAGCTTCCAAAGGCTGGGGGAGACCCAGTACTTC. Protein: CASFQRLGETQYF.

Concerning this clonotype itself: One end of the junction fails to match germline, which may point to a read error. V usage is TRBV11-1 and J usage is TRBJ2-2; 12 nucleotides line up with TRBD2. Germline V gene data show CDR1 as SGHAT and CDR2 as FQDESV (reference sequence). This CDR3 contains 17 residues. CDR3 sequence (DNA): TGTGCAAGCAGCCCGCGACTAGCGGGAGAATCCACCGAGGAGCTGTTATTT. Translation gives CASSPRLAGESTEELLF.

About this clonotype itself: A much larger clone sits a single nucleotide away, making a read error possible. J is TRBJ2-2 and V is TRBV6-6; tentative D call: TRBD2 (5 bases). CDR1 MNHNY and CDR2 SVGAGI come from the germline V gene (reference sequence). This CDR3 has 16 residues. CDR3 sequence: CASSYSKPSKAGEPFF. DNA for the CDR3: TGTGCCAGCAGTTACTCGAAGCCTAGCAAGGCCGGGGAGCCGTTTTTT.

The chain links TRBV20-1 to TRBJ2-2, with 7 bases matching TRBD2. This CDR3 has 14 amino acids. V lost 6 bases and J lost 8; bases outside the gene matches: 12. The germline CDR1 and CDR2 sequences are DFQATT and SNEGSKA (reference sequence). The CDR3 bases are TGCAGTGCGTCAGCGGGAAGGCCTGGGGGGGAGCTGTTTTTT. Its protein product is CSASAGRPGGELFF.

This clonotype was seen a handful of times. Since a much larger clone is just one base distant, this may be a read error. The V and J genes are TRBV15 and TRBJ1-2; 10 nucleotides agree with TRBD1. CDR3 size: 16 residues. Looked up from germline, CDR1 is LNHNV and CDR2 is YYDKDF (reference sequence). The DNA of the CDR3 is TGTGCCACCAGCAGAGATTTGGGACAGGGGAGCTATGGCTACATCTTC. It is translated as CATSRDLGQGSYGYIF.

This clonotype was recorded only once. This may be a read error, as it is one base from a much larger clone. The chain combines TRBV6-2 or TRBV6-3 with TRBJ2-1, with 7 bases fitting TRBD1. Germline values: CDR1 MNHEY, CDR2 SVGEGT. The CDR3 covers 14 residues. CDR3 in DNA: TGTGACAGCAGTTCTACAGGGGCCTACAATGAGCAGTTCTTC. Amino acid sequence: CDSSSTGAYNEQFF.

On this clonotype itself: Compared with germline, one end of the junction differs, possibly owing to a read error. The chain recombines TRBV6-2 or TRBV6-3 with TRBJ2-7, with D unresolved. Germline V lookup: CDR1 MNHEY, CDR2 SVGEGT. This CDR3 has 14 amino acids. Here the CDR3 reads CANSYTGNGDEQYF. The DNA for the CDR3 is TGTGCCAACAGTTACACGGGTAATGGGGACGAGCAGTACTTC.

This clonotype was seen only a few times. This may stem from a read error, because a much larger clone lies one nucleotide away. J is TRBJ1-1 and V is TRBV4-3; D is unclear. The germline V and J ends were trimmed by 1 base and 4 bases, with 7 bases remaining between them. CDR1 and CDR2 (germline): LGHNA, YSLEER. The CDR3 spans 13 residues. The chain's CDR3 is CASSQGYATEAFF. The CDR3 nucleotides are TGCGCCAGCAGCCAAGGGTATGCCACTGAAGCTTTCTTT.

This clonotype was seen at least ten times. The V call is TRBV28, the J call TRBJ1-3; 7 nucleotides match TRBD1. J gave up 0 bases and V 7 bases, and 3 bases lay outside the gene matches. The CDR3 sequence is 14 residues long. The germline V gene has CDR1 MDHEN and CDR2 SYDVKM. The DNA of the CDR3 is TGTGCCAGCAACGCAGGGGGCTCTGGAAACACCATATATTTT. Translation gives CASNAGGSGNTIYF.

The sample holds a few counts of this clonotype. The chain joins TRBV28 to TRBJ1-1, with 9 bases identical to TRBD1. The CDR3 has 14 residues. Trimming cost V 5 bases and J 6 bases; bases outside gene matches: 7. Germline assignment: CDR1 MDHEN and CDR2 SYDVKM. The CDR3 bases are TGTGCCAGCAGTAGACAGGGGGAAAGGGCTGAAGCTTTCTTT. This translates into CASSRQGERAEAFF. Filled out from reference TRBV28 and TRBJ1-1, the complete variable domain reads DVKVTQSSRYLVKRTGEKVFLECVQDMDHENMFWYRQDPGLGLRLIYFSYDVKMKEKGDIPEGYSVSREKKERFSLILESASTNQTSMYLCASSRQGERAEAFFGQGTRLTVV.

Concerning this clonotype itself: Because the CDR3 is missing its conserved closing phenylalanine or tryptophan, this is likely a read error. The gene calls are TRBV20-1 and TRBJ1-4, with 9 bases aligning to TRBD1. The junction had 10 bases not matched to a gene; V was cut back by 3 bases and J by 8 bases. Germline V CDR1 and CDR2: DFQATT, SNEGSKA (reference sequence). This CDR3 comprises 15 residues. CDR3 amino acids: CSASDSGQGGEKLFL. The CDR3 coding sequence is TGCAGTGCTAGTGATTCGGGACAGGGTGGGGAAAAACTGTTTTTA.

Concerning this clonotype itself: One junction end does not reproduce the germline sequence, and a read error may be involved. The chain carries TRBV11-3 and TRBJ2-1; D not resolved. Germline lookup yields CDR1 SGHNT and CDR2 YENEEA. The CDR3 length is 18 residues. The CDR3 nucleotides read TGTGCCAGCAGTTATACGGACGGAGAGATCGGTTCCTACAATGAGCATTTCTTC. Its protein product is CASSYTDGEIGSYNEHFF. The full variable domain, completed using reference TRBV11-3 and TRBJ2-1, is EAGVVQSPRYKIIEKKQPVAFWCNPISGHNTLYWYLQNLGQGPELLIRYENEEAVDDSQLPKDRFSAERLKGVDSTLKIQPAELGDSAVYLCASSYTDGEIGSYNEHFFGPGTRLTVL.

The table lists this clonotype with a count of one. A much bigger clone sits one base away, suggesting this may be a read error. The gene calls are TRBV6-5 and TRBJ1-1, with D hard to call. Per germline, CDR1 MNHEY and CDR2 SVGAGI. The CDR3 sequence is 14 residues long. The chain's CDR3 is CANSYSRQNTEAFF. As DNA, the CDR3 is TGTGCCAACAGTTACTCGAGACAGAACACTGAAGCTTTCTTT.

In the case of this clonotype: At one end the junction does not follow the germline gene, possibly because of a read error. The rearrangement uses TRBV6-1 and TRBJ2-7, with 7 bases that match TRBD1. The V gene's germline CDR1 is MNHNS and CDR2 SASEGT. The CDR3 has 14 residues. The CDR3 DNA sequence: TGTGTCAGCACTGGGGGACAGCTCTCCTACGAGCAGTACTTC. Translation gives CVSTGGQLSYEQYF.

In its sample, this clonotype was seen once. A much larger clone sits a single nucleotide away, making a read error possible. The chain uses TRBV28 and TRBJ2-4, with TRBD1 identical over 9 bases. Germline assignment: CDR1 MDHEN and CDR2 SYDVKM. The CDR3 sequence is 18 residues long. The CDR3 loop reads CANSTDTGGAGRGNIQYF. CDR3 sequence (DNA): TGTGCCAACAGTACAGACACAGGGGGCGCTGGTCGGGGAAACATTCAGTACTTC. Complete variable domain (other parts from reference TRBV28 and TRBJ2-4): DVKVTQSSRYLVKRTGEKVFLECVQDMDHENMFWYRQDPGLGLRLIYFSYDVKMKEKGDIPEGYSVSREKKERFSLILESASTNQTSMYLCANSTDTGGAGRGNIQYFGAGTRLSVL.